This T cell receptor beta chain was retrieved from a study of T cells in placental villitis. At the level of the whole study: To test an allograft-versus-infection hypothesis, the study compared placental TCR-beta repertoires across three groups: villitis of unknown etiology, unaffected controls matched for gestational age, and infectious villitis. Here is what the overall study found, with its caveats: Clonality was higher in villitis of unknown etiology placentae than in controls (median roughly 0.057 versus 0.006, p=0.0025), a result indicating clonal expansion. Expanded clones in villitis of unknown etiology were largely private to each placenta, suggesting no single initiating antigen. CMV-specific clone frequencies were higher in infectious CMV cases than in villitis of unknown etiology (approximately 0.01 vs 0.00098), which did not differ from controls. Sequencing bulk tissue made it impossible to distinguish helper, regulatory or cytotoxic T cells or to tell maternal from fetal T cells, and the approach excluded gamma-delta receptors. Small amounts of decidua were contained in the paraffin blocks, so some of the captured T cells, especially in controls, may have been decidual rather than villous infiltrates.

Notes on this clone: The clone's antigen remains unknown. No much larger clone is present one base from it, and per-base qualities are unavailable.

Nine to eleven placentae had a pathological diagnosis of high-grade villitis of unknown etiology and were chosen using the Amsterdam Criteria. Compared with the control and infectious villitis groups, mothers with villitis of unknown etiology had significantly greater gravidity and parity and more prior miscarriages. After delivery, the placentae were collected and evaluated both grossly and histologically, and only then was archival tissue selected. Five 10-micron scrolls were cut from each FFPE block, and DNA was then isolated using the AllPrep DNA/RNA FFPE Tissue kit. NanoDrop was used to check DNA concentration and purity, while a Bioanalyzer was used to assess RNA quality. For this chain, trimming is 2 bases at the V end and 1 base at the J end, and the number of junction bases without a gene match is 4. The CDR3, from cysteine to phenylalanine, totals 17 residues. Left in the record is the CDR3 DNA by itself, 51 bases read in frame from the first base. From a lookup of the germline V gene, CDR1 and CDR2 are SGHTA and FQGNSA.

TCR-beta CDR3 regions were amplified from genomic DNA with the immunoSEQ v4 bias-controlled multiplex PCR assay, run blinded to group allocation. To estimate nucleated cell and T cell quantities per sample, reference gene primers were included together with the TCR-beta primers. Sequencing of the libraries was performed on an Illumina MiSeq with a 100-cycle paired-end protocol. Regarding the original processing steps: Diversity and richness were calculated in immunoSEQ Analyzer software, with richness determined by iChao1 and clonality derived from Pielou evenness and Shannon diversity (0-1, with higher values meaning less diverse). CDR3 amino acid sequences together with V/J genes were queried against VDJdb for CMV, EBV and influenza A specificities, with confidence 3 and substitution 2 applied. The Morisita-Horn index was used to measure TCR-beta amino acid clonotype overlap among the villitis of unknown etiology, infectious villitis and control repertoires. TCRdb carries this immuneACCESS record with in-frame sequences only. Its versions omit some clonotypes, under half of them owing to an unresolved V gene in the studies checked, with the rest unexplained. For V, J and clone size, that table is used; D and trimming come from the DNA. The sample profile shows over a thousand clones; around four fifths of them were found once. The ten top clones hold 7% to 8.5% of the sample.

This sequence was found in a human patient with villitis of unknown etiology; the placental T cells may come from both mother and fetus. The chain is assembled from TRBV7-2 and TRBJ2-3; 12 bases in the junction line up with TRBD2. The material sequenced was placental tissue containing maternal and fetal cells. The CDR3: CASSLPLAGGGTDTQYF. The DNA sequence reads TGTGCCAGCAGCTTACCTCTAGCGGGGGGGGGCACAGATACGCAGTATTTT. The variable domain in full, with residues beyond the CDR3 obtained from the reference TRBV7-2 and TRBJ2-3 genes, is GAGVSQSPSNKVTEKGKDVELRCDPISGHTALYWYRQSLGQGLEFLIYFQGNSAPDKSGLPSDRFSAERTGGSVSTLTIQRTQQEDSAVYLCASSLPLAGGGTDTQYFGPGTRLTVL.